Described below is a single TCR beta chain sequence and its context. Its matching antigen is unknown. The data are from a study of CD8+ T cells in alopecia areata. Study-wide background: Oral tofacitinib, 5 to 10 mg twice daily, was given in an open-label trial. Tofacitinib was given for 6 to 18 months, then stopped for 6 months. Notes on the study in general: Compared with mice, patients displayed less clear TCR sharing, possibly for HLA-related reasons. Alphabeta T cells residing in normal skin are also sequenced in scalp samples.

Sequencing used cDNA as its template, made by extracting RNA and reverse transcribing it. The assay was immunoSEQ multiplex PCR, and TCRdb's table has in-frame clones only and misses some. This sample carries 150,000 or so clones, around 87% of them seen once, and the ten largest clones take roughly 16%. The material was CD8+ T cells sorted from blood, obtained at week 0. The clonotype comes from a human donor with alopecia areata.

The CDR3 DNA reads TGCAGCGTTGTATACTACAATGAGCAGTTCTTC. It translates to CSVVYYNEQFF. This chain connects TRBV29-1 to TRBJ2-1; D unclear. The V gene lost 4 bases and the J gene lost 3 bases, with 4 bases spanning the gap. Germline CDR1 SQVTM, CDR2 ANQGSEA. This CDR3 has 11 amino acids.